These 30 T cell receptor gamma chains were sequenced from one sample in a study of γδ T cells in repeated Plasmodium falciparum infection. Bulk repertoires came from Vgamma9/Vdelta2+ or Vdelta2-negative gammadelta T cells flow-sorted from PBMC. TCRdb reanalysed the multiplex PCR reads with CATT. The sample records about 30,000 gamma-chain clones, about 1.5% being singletons. Material: gamma-delta T cells from blood. These receptors all come from a pool of human donors (malaria-infected and uninfected, not separated).

This clone was detected many times. V is TRGV3 and J is TRGJP1. The V gene end was trimmed by 0 bases and the J gene end by 4 bases; junction bases not matched to a gene: 5. Per germline, CDR1 VTNTFY and CDR2 YDVSTARD (reference sequence). This CDR3 is 15 amino acids long. The CDR3 DNA sequence: TGTGCCACCTGGGACAGGCGTAACACTGGTTGGTTCAAGATATTT. Its protein is CATWDRRNTGWFKIF.

Points on this clone: Translating this DNA gives a protein that differs at residue 9 from the TCRdb one, which belongs to a much larger clone; a read error is likely, and the protein shown is this translation. The chain has TRGV8 and TRGJ1 or TRGJ2. The J gene is not listed in TCRdb, so it was assigned here from a DNA match to germline. The germline V gene has CDR1 VENAVY and CDR2 YDSYNSRV. The CDR3 is 13 residues long. Here the CDR3 DNA reads TGTGCCACCTGGGATATCGGTTATCATAAGAAACTCTTT. This gives the protein CATWDIGYHKKLF.

This clone was counted a few times. TCRdb lists the protein of a much larger clone for this DNA, which differs at residue 5, so this is likely a read error; the protein given here is translated from the DNA itself. This sequence joins TRGV3 and TRGJ1 or TRGJ2. V dropped 5 bases and J dropped 9; count of bases not matched to a gene: 4. CDR3 length: 10 amino acids. Germline lookup yields CDR1 VTNTFY and CDR2 YDVSTARD (reference sequence). This CDR3 is CATWGSKKLF. The CDR3 DNA is TGTGCCACCTGGGGCAGTAAGAAACTCTTT.

The V call is TRGV9, the J call TRGJP. Because TCRdb records no J gene, it was assigned here through a match of the DNA to germline. Germline V gives CDR1 GITISATS, CDR2 ISYDGTV (reference sequence). This CDR3 is 16 amino acids long. The ends lost 10 bases at V and 6 bases at J; junction bases unmatched: 12. CDR3 in amino acids: CALRKMRELGKKIKVF. The CDR3 nucleotides read TGTGCCTTAAGAAAGATGCGAGAGTTGGGCAAAAAAATCAAGGTATTT.

This clone showed up many times. The chain recombines TRGV3 with TRGJ1 or TRGJ2. This CDR3 region has 13 residues. Trimming removed 3 bases from V and 1 base from J; junction bases left unmatched: 3. Germline V gives CDR1 VTNTFY, CDR2 YDVSTARD (reference sequence). CDR3 sequence: CATWDENYYKKLF. Written as DNA, the CDR3 is TGTGCCACCTGGGACGAAAATTATTATAAGAAACTCTTT.

This clone occurred a few times. The amino acid sequence in TCRdb belongs to a much larger clone and departs from this DNA's translation at residue 2, likely a sequencing read error; the sequence shown is translated from the DNA. The chain combines TRGV3 with TRGJ1 or TRGJ2. TCRdb is silent on the J gene; assignment here came from matching the DNA to germline. Looked up from germline, CDR1 is VTNTFY and CDR2 is YDVSTARD (reference sequence). This CDR3 comprises 13 residues. The CDR3 spells CTTWEILYYKKLF. In nucleotides, the CDR3 is TGTACCACCTGGGAAATTTTATATTATAAGAAACTCTTT.

For this clone: This DNA's translation and the protein TCRdb lists, from a much larger clone, do not match at residue 13, likely due to a read error; the protein shown is translated from the DNA. V gene TRGV3 combines with J gene TRGJP2. The J gene was missing in TCRdb and was found by matching the end of the DNA to germline. The CDR3 is 17 residues long. Germline CDR1 VTNTFY, CDR2 YDVSTARD (reference sequence). The CDR3 coding sequence is TGTGCCACCTGGGACAGGCCTATGTTAGTTGGTGATGGGATCAAGACGTTT. This translates into CATWDRPMLVGDGIKTF.

This clone has a count of ten or more. This likely came from a read error, as a far larger clone is one base away. Within the sample, other DNA sequences also encode this same CDR3. The V call is TRGV4, the J call TRGJP1. This CDR3 has 13 residues. CDR1 is EGSTGY, CDR2 YDSYTSSV, per germline. The CDR3 reads CATWDTTGWFKIF. CDR3 DNA sequence: TGTGCCACCTGGGATACCACCGGTTGGTTCAAGATATTT.

This clone turned up a few times. A far more abundant clone sits one base away, making this likely a read error. Other DNA variants within this sample encode the same CDR3. The J gene is TRGJP, the V gene TRGV9. The J gene comes from matching the DNA to germline here; TCRdb lacks it. The CDR3 spans 17 residues. CDR1 GITISATS and CDR2 ISYDGTV come from the germline V gene (reference sequence). The CDR3 nucleotides read TGTGCCTTGTGGGAGGTGGGGGGAGAGCTGGGCAAAAAAATCAAGGTATTT. It translates to CALWEVGGELGKKIKVF.

On this clone: TCRdb's protein, taken from a much larger clone, differs from this DNA's translation at residue 12, likely owing to a read error; the protein displayed comes from the DNA. Here the V gene is TRGV8, but the J gene went uncalled. This CDR3 has 14 residues. Looked up from germline, CDR1 is VENAVY and CDR2 is YDSYNSRV. The CDR3 coding sequence is TGTGCCACCTGGGGCAATACCACTGGTTGGTTCAGGATATTT. Protein sequence: CATWGNTTGWFRIF.

This clone has only a few counts. The translation of this DNA and the TCRdb protein of a much larger clone differ at residue 11, probably owing to a read error; the protein shown here is translated from the DNA. Here the V gene is TRGV3, but the J gene went uncalled. The CDR3 spans 13 residues. Germline V CDR1 and CDR2: VTNTFY, YDVSTARD (reference sequence). CDR3 in DNA: TGTGCCACCTGGGACAGGCCACGCTTTAAGGAACTCTTT. Translation gives CATWDRPRFKELF.

This clone turned up a few times. This likely reflects a read error, since a far larger clone is one base away. The sample has other DNA sequences that encode this CDR3 too. This rearrangement joins TRGV9 to TRGJP. The J gene, absent from TCRdb, was called here by matching the DNA to germline. The CDR3 has 17 residues. Losses at the gene ends were 2 bases for V and 6 bases for J; bases not matched to a gene: 7. Germline V gives CDR1 GITISATS, CDR2 ISYDGTV (reference sequence). The CDR3 DNA follows: TGTGCCTTGTGGGAGGGGGAGTTAGAGTTGGGCAAAAAAATCAAGGTATTT. Residues: CALWEGELELGKKIKVF.

With regard to this clone: TCRdb assigns this DNA the protein of a much larger clone, which departs from its translation at residue 12; this likely reflects a read error, and the protein shown comes from translating the DNA. V usage is TRGV9 and J usage is TRGJP. Germline CDR1 GITISATS, CDR2 ISYDGTV (reference sequence). There are 18 residues in the CDR3. The CDR3 nucleotides are TGTGCCTTGTGGGAGGCCCAAAGTATAAGGTTGTGCAAAAAAATCAAGGTATTT. Encoded protein: CALWEAQSIRLCKKIKVF.

This clone was counted only a few times. TCRdb's entry gives the protein of a much larger clone, which mismatches this DNA's translation at residue 9, likely from a read error; the protein reported here is translated from the DNA. The V gene reported is TRGV2; the J gene is uncalled. CDR1 is EGSNGY, CDR2 YDSYNSKV, per germline. This CDR3 comprises 11 residues. The CDR3 spells CATVAAWIRTF. CDR3 nucleotides: TGTGCCACCGTGGCGGCTTGGATCAGGACGTTT.

This clone was seen repeatedly, ten times or more. Translating this DNA gives a protein that differs at residue 3 from the TCRdb one, which belongs to a much larger clone; a read error is likely, and the protein shown is this translation. The rearrangement links TRGV3 to TRGJ1 or TRGJ2. The J gene, missing from TCRdb, was assigned here through DNA to germline matching. The CDR3 extends over 14 amino acids. Germline V gene data show CDR1 as VTNTFY and CDR2 as YDVSTARD (reference sequence). CDR3 amino acids: CAIWDHPAGGKKLF. CDR3 DNA sequence: TGTGCCATCTGGGACCACCCCGCGGGGGGTAAGAAACTCTTT.

This clone was found many times. This is likely an artifact of a read error, given a far larger clone one base away. The sample carries other DNA sequences with the same CDR3. V gene TRGV3 was called; the J gene was not. Germline V CDR1 and CDR2: VTNTFY, YDVSTARD (reference sequence). The CDR3 covers 15 residues. The CDR3: CATWDRRIFYYKKLF. The CDR3 region has the DNA TGTGCCACCTGGGACAGGCGAATCTTCTATTATAAGAAGCTCTTT.

As regards this clone: TCRdb's protein for this DNA is that of a much larger clone and differs from the translation at residue 2, likely a read error; the protein shown is the DNA translation. This chain joins TRGV9 and TRGJ1 or TRGJ2. Assignment of the J gene here rests on matching the DNA to germline, because TCRdb gives none. There are 14 residues in the CDR3. The germline V gene encodes CDR1 GITISATS and CDR2 ISYDGTV (reference sequence). As DNA, the CDR3 is TGTACCTTGTGGGAGGTGCGGGTGGAGTATAAGAAACTCTTT. Translating it yields CTLWEVRVEYKKLF.

Ten or more counts support this clone. The protein TCRdb lists belongs to a much larger clone and differs from this DNA's translation at residue 4, which points to a read error; the protein shown is made from the DNA. The chain has TRGV3 and TRGJ1 or TRGJ2. The J gene is not listed in TCRdb, so it was assigned here from a DNA match to germline. In germline, CDR1 is VTNTFY, CDR2 YDVSTARD (reference sequence). CDR3 length: 12 amino acids. Written as DNA, the CDR3 is TGTGCCACCCGGGACAGGCACTATAAGAAACTCTTT. Translating it yields CATRDRHYKKLF.

This clone was recorded a few times. TCRdb assigns this DNA the protein of a much larger clone, which departs from its translation at residue 2; this likely reflects a read error, and the protein shown comes from translating the DNA. This chain connects TRGV2 to TRGJ1 or TRGJ2. The J gene comes from matching the DNA to germline here; TCRdb lacks it. The CDR3 runs 13 residues. Germline V gives CDR1 EGSNGY, CDR2 YDSYNSKV. CDR3 region: CTTWDDYYYKKLF. CDR3 DNA sequence: TGTACCACCTGGGACGATTATTATTATAAGAAACTCTTT.

This clone appeared many times. A far larger clone is only one base removed, so a read error is likely. This sample also contains other DNA sequences that code for the same CDR3. V is TRGV9 and J is TRGJ1 or TRGJ2. Because TCRdb records no J gene, it was assigned here through a match of the DNA to germline. J gave up 7 bases and V 4 bases, and 10 bases lay outside the gene matches. The CDR3 spans 13 residues. The V gene's germline CDR1 is GITISATS and CDR2 ISYDGTV (reference sequence). This CDR3 reads CALWEVPKYKKLF. DNA for the CDR3: TGTGCCTTGTGGGAAGTACCGAAATATAAGAAACTCTTT.

This clone was picked up many times. This probably arose from a read error, given a far larger clone one base away. The sample carries other DNA sequences with the same CDR3. The J gene is TRGJP2, the V gene TRGV3. The CDR3 extends over 14 amino acids. The J segment lost 11 bases and the V segment lost 0 bases, leaving 9 bases of the junction unmatched. CDR1 VTNTFY and CDR2 YDVSTARD come from the germline V gene (reference sequence). CDR3 bases: TGTGCCACCTGGGACAGGCTCTTTGACTGGATCAAGACGTTT. It encodes CATWDRLFDWIKTF.

The table lists this clone with a few counts. This DNA translates differently at residue 9 from the TCRdb protein, which is that of a much larger clone; a read error is likely, and the protein shown is the DNA's own translation. V usage is TRGV9 and J usage is TRGJP. TCRdb does not report a J gene; here it was assigned by matching the DNA to germline references. The CDR3 contains 18 residues. The germline V gene encodes CDR1 GITISATS and CDR2 ISYDGTV (reference sequence). J gave up 7 bases and V 1 base, and 10 bases lay outside the gene matches. In DNA form, the CDR3 reads TGTGCCTTGTGGGAGGTACCCTCGCATGAGTTGGGCAAAAAAATCAAGGTATTT. Its translation is CALWEVPSHELGKKIKVF.

At least ten counts were recorded for this clone. Other nucleotide sequences from this sample produce the same CDR3. The CDR3 DNA is TGTGCCACCTGGGATGTGTATTATAAGAAACTCTTT. Protein product: CATWDVYYKKLF. The gene calls are TRGV4 and TRGJ1 or TRGJ2. V gave up 2 bases and J gave up 4 bases; unmatched junction bases: 2. The CDR3 runs 12 residues. The germline CDR1 and CDR2 sequences are EGSTGY and YDSYTSSV.

This clone was seen many times. The TCRdb protein, from a much larger clone, departs from this DNA's translation at residue 10, likely by read error; the protein shown derives from the DNA. J is TRGJP and V is TRGV9. TCRdb leaves out the J gene; it was filled in here by matching the DNA to germline. This CDR3 region has 17 residues. In germline, CDR1 is GITISATS, CDR2 ISYDGTV (reference sequence). V trimming: 4 bases; J trimming: 12 bases; junction bases outside the gene matches: 15. This chain's CDR3 is CALWDNLNGSGKKIKVF. The CDR3 nucleotides read TGTGCCTTGTGGGATAACCTAAACGGGTCGGGCAAAAAAATCAAGGTATTT.

This clone was seen a handful of times. TCRdb's listed protein matches a much larger clone and diverges from this DNA's translation at residue 10, likely through a read error; the protein shown comes from the DNA. The V and J genes are TRGV9 and TRGJ1 or TRGJ2. No J segment appears in TCRdb, so it was assigned here by matching the sequence to germline. Germline lookup yields CDR1 GITISATS and CDR2 ISYDGTV (reference sequence). CDR3 length equals 17 residues. The ends lost 1 base at V and 3 bases at J; junction bases unmatched: 15. The CDR3 coding sequence is TGTGCCTTGTGGGAGGTCACTCTGTGGGGCATTTATTATAAGAAACTCTTT. Translation: CALWEVTLWGIYYKKLF.

This chain links TRGV9 with TRGJP. No J gene is reported in TCRdb; it was inferred here by comparing the DNA with germline. Germline V gives CDR1 GITISATS, CDR2 ISYDGTV (reference sequence). V shed 4 bases and J 17 bases; nucleotides not matched to a gene: 20. This CDR3 is built from 17 residues. CDR3 sequence: CALWEGDNGDGQKIKVF. In nucleotides, the CDR3 is TGTGCCTTGTGGGAAGGTGACAACGGAGATGGGCAAAAAATCAAGGTATTT.

A remark on this clone: The protein recorded in TCRdb matches a much larger clone and deviates from this DNA's translation at residue 5, suggesting a read error; the protein here is obtained by translating the DNA. This chain joins TRGV9 and TRGJ1 or TRGJ2. Per the germline V gene, CDR1 is GITISATS and CDR2 is ISYDGTV (reference sequence). The V and J ends lost 5 bases and 0 bases, in that order; junction bases with no gene match: 7. There are 14 residues in the CDR3. The CDR3 is CALWGYPNYYKKLF. The CDR3, as DNA: TGTGCCTTGTGGGGGTACCCGAATTATTATAAGAAACTCTTT.

This clone came up a few times. Given a far larger clone just one base away, this is likely a sequencing read error. Other DNA sequences in this specimen translate into the identical CDR3. The CDR3 region is CALWESFYKKLF. The CDR3 bases are TGTGCCTTATGGGAGAGTTTTTATAAGAAACTCTTT. The J gene is TRGJ1 or TRGJ2, the V gene TRGV9. Since TCRdb gives no J gene, matching the DNA to germline was used here to assign it. The germline CDR1 and CDR2 sequences are GITISATS and ISYDGTV (reference sequence). The CDR3 extends over 12 amino acids.

This clone showed up just a few times. TCRdb attributes to this sequence the protein of a much larger clone, which differs from the DNA translation at residue 11; a read error is likely, and the protein displayed is translated from the DNA. CDR3 bases: TGTGCCACCTGGGATAAGAGTAGTGATTGGGTCAAGACGTTT. It encodes CATWDKSSDWVKTF. This sequence joins TRGV8 and TRGJP2. The J gene was not available in TCRdb and was assigned here by matching the DNA to germline segments. CDR1 and CDR2 from the germline V gene are VENAVY and YDSYNSRV. CDR3 length: 14 residues.

This clone occurred many times. A read error may be the cause here, since a much bigger clone is one base away. Additional DNA sequences in this sample encode the identical CDR3. In DNA form, the CDR3 reads TGTGCCCTGCCCCTATCGCTGCTCGGTGGTTGGTTCAAGATATTT. It translates to CALPLSLLGGWFKIF. This chain links TRGV9 with TRGJP1. V lost 12 bases, J lost 7 bases, and 20 bases stayed unmatched. The germline gives CDR1 GITISATS, CDR2 ISYDGTV (reference sequence). The CDR3 is made up of 15 amino acids.